This TCR beta chain appears in the sequencing data of a study of control samples from healthy donors and cancer patients (dated by TCRdb to the early 2020s). About this clone itself: The target of this receptor is not known. No base-level quality is on record; no much larger clone is a single base apart.

Library method: the immunoSEQ multiplex PCR assay. Sourced from immuneACCESS, this table was stored by TCRdb with only in-frame sequences that have V and J called. A share of the clones is absent; for the studies checked, an unresolved V gene accounts for under half, and the remainder has no known explanation. The sample table lists around 170,000 clones, around 90% of them with a count of one. The ten largest clonotypes hold over 4% of the sample. The source material was blood. The receptor was derived from a woman in her 30s in good health.

The nucleotide sequence is TGTGCCAGCAGCCAAGATGGGGGTGGATATGGCTACACCTTC. This gives the protein CASSQDGGGYGYTF. The chain was built from TRBV3-1 (or the pseudogene TRBV3-2) and TRBJ1-2; the D gene is possibly TRBD1, with 5 bases matching. The CDR3 sequence holds 14 residues, the cysteine and phenylalanine included. Just the 42-base CDR3 DNA is kept, in frame starting at base 1. V loses 0 bases, J loses 5 bases, and the germline ends lie 10 bases apart. The germline V gene (reference sequence) sets CDR1 to LGHDT and CDR2 to YNNKEL.